These T cell receptor beta chains were read from a single sample in a study of blood T cell repertoires in COVID-19. Here immunoSEQ multiplex PCR was the method, and the copy in TCRdb shows in-frame clones only, minus some. The sample includes roughly 150,000 clones, around four fifths of them seen just once. The sequencing input was peripheral blood. The receptors originated from an elderly woman with COVID-19, enrolled during active disease. The CDR3 runs from the conserved cysteine through the conserved F or W. D genes are given only for firm matches. The size of a clone is reported for some rows only, either as once, few or many, or as a class for expanded clones.

>TRBV5-1|-|-|TRBJ2-3
TGCGCCAGCAGCTTGGCGGGGCGGGGAGATACGCAGTATTTT
CASSLAGRGDTQYF
>TRBV2|-|-|TRBJ1-2
TGTGCCAGCAGCCCCCGTAAGGACAGTTCATACACCTTC
CASSPRKDSSYTF
>TRBV19|-|TRBD1|TRBJ1-2
TGTGCCAGTAGTATCCCTGGGACAGGGAAAGGCTACACCTTC
CASSIPGTGKGYTF
>TRBV9|-|-|TRBJ2-7
TGTGCCAGCAGCGTAGCGCCGGGAGTCGACGAGCAGTACTTC
CASSVAPGVDEQYF
>TRBV9|-|-|TRBJ2-3
TGTGCCAGCAGCAATCGGGCAGATACGCAGTATTTT
CASSNRADTQYF
>TRBV7-9|-|-|TRBJ1-1
TGTGCCAGCAGCTTAACTCCGACTGAAGCTTTCTTT
CASSLTPTEAFF
>TRBV7-8|-|TRBD1|TRBJ1-2
TGTGCCAGCAGCGCTCATCGTACCAGGACAGGGAGTGGCTACACCTTC
CASSAHRTRTGSGYTF
>TRBV18|-|TRBD2|TRBJ2-7
TGTGCCAGCTCACCAGGGGGGGGGATCTACGAGCAGTACTTC
CASSPGGGIYEQYF
>TRBV5-1|-|-|TRBJ2-2
TGCGCCAGCAGCTTGGGTCCCCGACAGGCCACCGGGGAGCTGTTTTTT
CASSLGPRQATGELFF
>TRBV15|-|-|TRBJ1-4
TGTGCCACCAGCAGAGTCTCCCAGGATAATGAAAAACTGTTTTTT
CATSRVSQDNEKLFF
>TRBV6-2/TRBV6-3|-|-|TRBJ1-2
TGTGCCAGCAGTTACACAGGTAACTATGGCTACACCTTC
CASSYTGNYGYTF
>TRBV18|-|-|TRBJ1-2
TGTGCCAGCTCACCATCGGACACATATAACTATGGCTACACCTTC
CASSPSDTYNYGYTF
>TRBV5-1|-|-|TRBJ1-1
TGCGCCAGCAGAGATCAGGGGAACACTGAAGCTTTCTTT
CASRDQGNTEAFF
>TRBV2|-|-|TRBJ1-4
TGTGCCAGCAGGACCGGCCCGGGGGTACGGAAACTGTTTTTT
CASRTGPGVRKLFF
>TRBV6-5|-|-|TRBJ2-1
TGTGCCAGCACTGCCCGGGACTCTCGAGGGGATGAGCAGTTCTTC
CASTARDSRGDEQFF
>TRBV7-9|-|-|TRBJ1-1
TGTGCCAGCAGCTTCTTGTTCTTTGCCGGAGCGAACACTGAAGCTTTCTTT
CASSFLFFAGANTEAFF
>TRBV29-1|-|TRBD1|TRBJ1-2
TGCAGCGTTGACAGAGGACAGGGGGCGGTCTATGGCTACACCTTC
CSVDRGQGAVYGYTF
>TRBV3-1/TRBV3-2|-|TRBD1|TRBJ2-7
TGTGCCAGCAGCCACCTCCCCGTTACAGGGGGCCCCCAGTACTTC
CASSHLPVTGGPQYF
>TRBV11-2|-|-|TRBJ2-7
TGTGCCAGCAGCTTAGAGCGGATTTTTTACGAGCAGTACTTC
CASSLERIFYEQYF
>TRBV24-1|-|TRBD1|TRBJ1-2
TGTGCCACCAGTGGGAGAACAGGGGGCGCCACCTACGGCTACACCTTC
CATSGRTGGATYGYTF
>TRBV7-8|-|-|TRBJ2-7
TGTGCCAGCAGCGCCCGTACAGGGAACTACGAGCAGTACTTC
CASSARTGNYEQYF
>TRBV27|-|TRBD2|TRBJ2-1
TGTGCCAGCCGACAACAGCGGGGGGGCCCGGGTGTGCAGTTCTTC
CASRQQRGGPGVQFF
>TRBV5-1|-|-|TRBJ2-3
TGCGCCAGCAGCTTGGCCGTCAGCGTCGTCACAGATACGCAGTATTTT
CASSLAVSVVTDTQYF
>TRBV18|-|TRBD1|TRBJ2-2
TGTGCCAGCTCACCACCGGGACAGGGGTCAGGCACCGGGGAGCTGTTTTTT
CASSPPGQGSGTGELFF
>TRBV11-2|-|-|TRBJ1-4
TGTGCCAGCAGAAAATCAGGCGGTGCCGTTTGGGAGCGACTGTTTTTT
CASRKSGGAVWERLFF
>TRBV3-1/TRBV3-2|once|TRBD2|TRBJ2-5
TGTGCCAGCAGCCGGGGACTAGCGGGGGGTGGAGAGACCCAGTACTTC
CASSRGLAGGGETQYF
>TRBV11-1|-|TRBD2|TRBJ2-1
TGTGCCAGCAGCTCCATAGCGGGAGGGCCAAACAATGAGCAGTTCTTC
CASSSIAGGPNNEQFF
>TRBV5-4|-|TRBD1|TRBJ1-3
TGTGCCAGCAGCTCTGGGACAGGGGTATTTTCTGGAAACACCATATATTTT
CASSSGTGVFSGNTIYF
>TRBV28|-|-|TRBJ1-2
TGTGCCAGCAGTCGCGAAACGGGCGGGGGGAAGGGACCGTATGGCTACACCTTC
CASSRETGGGKGPYGYTF
>TRBV9|-|TRBD1|TRBJ2-3
TGTGCCAGCAGCGCCCACAGGGGAAGTACTAGTTTTGCAGATACGCAGTATTTT
CASSAHRGSTSFADTQYF
>TRBV19|few|-|TRBJ2-3
TGTGCCAGTAGTATAGGCCCGAGTCAAACGCAGTATTTT
CASSIGPSQTQYF
>TRBV10-1|-|-|TRBJ2-5
TGCGCCAGCAGTGAGGGGGCAGCACAAGAGACCCAGTACTTC
CASSEGAAQETQYF
>TRBV19|-|TRBD2|TRBJ2-7
TGTGCCAGTACCCGGAGGTACGGGACTAGCGGACACTACGAGCAGTACTTC
CASTRRYGTSGHYEQYF
>TRBV6-1|-|TRBD2|TRBJ2-1
TGTGCCAGCAGTGGATTACTAGCGGGAAGTTACAATGAGCAGTTCTTC
CASSGLLAGSYNEQFF
>TRBV5-6|-|TRBD2|TRBJ2-3
TGTGCCAGCAGCTTGGCGGGGGGGCCAGATACGCAGTATTTT
CASSLAGGPDTQYF
>TRBV21-1|-|-|TRBJ2-5
TGTGCCAGCAGCCCGGGACTATCAATCGAGAGGGAGACCCAGTACTTC
CASSPGLSIERETQYF
>TRBV2|-|TRBD1|TRBJ1-2
TGTGCCAGTGGGGACAGCCAGTTCTATGGCTACACCTTC
CASGDSQFYGYTF
>TRBV3-1/TRBV3-2|-|TRBD1|TRBJ1-4
TGTGCCAGCAGCCGGGACAGGGTAAGACTGTTTTTT
CASSRDRVRLFF
>TRBV21-1|-|-|TRBJ1-5
TGTGCCAGATCAGGGCCTCAGCCCCAGCATTTT
CARSGPQPQHF
>TRBV7-9|-|TRBD1|TRBJ1-1
TGTGCCAGCAGCGGACAGGGGTTCGGAGCTTTCTTT
CASSGQGFGAFF
>TRBV7-8|-|-|TRBJ1-2
TGTGCCAGCAGCCCAGGAACCTATGGCTACACCTTC
CASSPGTYGYTF
>TRBV6-5|-|-|TRBJ2-3
TGTGCCAGCAGAACGGGGGTCCCCTGGGCAGATACGCAGTATTTT
CASRTGVPWADTQYF
>TRBV27|-|-|TRBJ1-3
TGTGCCAGCAGGCCCCGGGAAGACTCTGGAAACACCATATATTTT
CASRPREDSGNTIYF
>TRBV5-1|once|-|TRBJ1-3
TGCGCCAGCAGCTTGGACAGCTCTGGAAACACCATATATTTT
CASSLDSSGNTIYF
>TRBV25-1|once|-|TRBJ2-1
TGTGCCAGCAGTGACCCCCTAACAGGAAGCTCCTACAATGAGCAGTTCTTC
CASSDPLTGSSYNEQFF
>TRBV6-5|-|-|TRBJ1-1
TGTGCCAGCAGATCGACAGGTGGGGCTTTCTTT
CASRSTGGAFF
>TRBV5-4|-|-|TRBJ1-4
TGTGCCAGCAGCCGGGGGGGTCTGTCAGATAATGAAAAACTGTTTTTT
CASSRGGLSDNEKLFF
>TRBV6-5|few|TRBD2|TRBJ2-2
TGTGCCACGACTAGCGGGATGACGTCCGGGGAGCTGTTTTTT
CATTSGMTSGELFF
>TRBV4-1|-|TRBD1|TRBJ1-2
TGCGCCAGCAGCCCGGGACAGGGGCAGACCTATGGCTACACCTTC
CASSPGQGQTYGYTF
>TRBV28|once|TRBD1|TRBJ1-1
TGTGCCAGCAGTTTAGGGACAGGGGGTGAAGCTTTCTTT
CASSLGTGGEAFF
>TRBV5-1|-|TRBD2|TRBJ2-1
TGCGCCAGCAAACCGGGACTAGCGACATCTCCGAGGGTTAAGCAGTTCTTC
CASKPGLATSPRVKQFF
>TRBV10-3|-|-|TRBJ2-7
TGTGCCATCAGTACCAGGGCAGGGAACTACGAGCAGTACTTC
CAISTRAGNYEQYF
>TRBV3-1/TRBV3-2|few|-|TRBJ1-3
TGTGCCAGCAGTCCCGCGGGGAGCTCTGGAAACACCATATATTTT
CASSPAGSSGNTIYF
>TRBV19|-|-|TRBJ2-3
TGTGCCAGTAGGGCTTGGGACACAGGTACGCAGTATTTT
CASRAWDTGTQYF